This TCR beta chain was found in a study of T cell responses to AZD1222 COVID-19 vaccine. Analyses pooled second doses at about 4 or about 12 weeks. The CDR3 totals 15 residues. Germline trimming cut 4 bases from V and 6 bases from J; bases unmatched to any gene: 10. Germline CDR1 reads SGHDT; CDR2 reads YYEEEE. Assay used: immunoSEQ multiplex PCR; TCRdb lists only in-frame clones, some missing. The data contain 150,000 to 200,000 clones, 85% to 95% of them singletons. This sequence was found in an adult who received the AZD1222 COVID-19 vaccine. The chain employs TRBV5-6 and TRBJ1-2, with 9 bases matching TRBD1. Sequencing used peripheral blood, obtained 28 days after the second AZD1222 dose. This CDR3 reads CASSPGQGRLDGYTF. The CDR3 DNA is TGTGCCAGCAGCCCGGGACAGGGAAGGTTGGATGGCTACACCTTC.